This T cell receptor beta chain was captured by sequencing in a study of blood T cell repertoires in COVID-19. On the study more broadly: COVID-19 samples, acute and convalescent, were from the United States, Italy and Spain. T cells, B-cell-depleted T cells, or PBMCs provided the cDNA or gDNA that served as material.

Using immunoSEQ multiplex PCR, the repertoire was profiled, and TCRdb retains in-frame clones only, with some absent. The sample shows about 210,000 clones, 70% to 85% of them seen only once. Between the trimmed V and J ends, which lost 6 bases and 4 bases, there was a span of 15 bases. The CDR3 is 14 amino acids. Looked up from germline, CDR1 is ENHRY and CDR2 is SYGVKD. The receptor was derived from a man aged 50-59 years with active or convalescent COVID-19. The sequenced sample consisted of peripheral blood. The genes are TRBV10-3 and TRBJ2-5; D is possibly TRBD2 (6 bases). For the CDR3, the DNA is TGTGCCATCAGCGGGAGCACCGGAGGAGAGACCCAGTACTTC. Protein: CAISGSTGGETQYF.